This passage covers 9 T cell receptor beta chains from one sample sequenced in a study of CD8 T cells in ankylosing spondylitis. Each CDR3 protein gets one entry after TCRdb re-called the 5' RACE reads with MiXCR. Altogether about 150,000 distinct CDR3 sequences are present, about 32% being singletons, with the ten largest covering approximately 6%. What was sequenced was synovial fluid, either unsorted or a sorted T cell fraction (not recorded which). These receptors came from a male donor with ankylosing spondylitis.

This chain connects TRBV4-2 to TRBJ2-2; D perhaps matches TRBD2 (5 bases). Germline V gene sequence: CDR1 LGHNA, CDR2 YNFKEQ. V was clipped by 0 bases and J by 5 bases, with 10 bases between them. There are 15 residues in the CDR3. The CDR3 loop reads CASSQERTSTGELFF. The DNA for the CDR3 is TGTGCCAGCAGCCAAGAAAGGACTTCTACCGGGGAGCTGTTTTTT.

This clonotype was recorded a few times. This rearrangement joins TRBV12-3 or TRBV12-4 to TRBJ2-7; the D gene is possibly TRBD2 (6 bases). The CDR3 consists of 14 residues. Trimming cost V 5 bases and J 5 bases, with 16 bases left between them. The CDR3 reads CASSPWASEHEQYF. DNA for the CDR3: TGTGCCAGCAGTCCTTGGGCTAGCGAACACGAGCAGTACTTC.

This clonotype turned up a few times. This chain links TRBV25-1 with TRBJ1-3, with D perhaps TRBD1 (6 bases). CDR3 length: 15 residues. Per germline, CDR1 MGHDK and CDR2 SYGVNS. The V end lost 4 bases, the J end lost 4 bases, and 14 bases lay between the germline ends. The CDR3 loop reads CASSAQGSAGNTIYF. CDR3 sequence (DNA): TGTGCCAGCAGTGCACAGGGTTCAGCGGGAAACACCATATATTTT.

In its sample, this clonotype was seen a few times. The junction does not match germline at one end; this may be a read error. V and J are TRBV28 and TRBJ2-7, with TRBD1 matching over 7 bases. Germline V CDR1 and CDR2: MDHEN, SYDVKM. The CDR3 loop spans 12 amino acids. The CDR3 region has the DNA TGTGCCAGCAGTTTTTCGACAGGGACACCTGACTTC. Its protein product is CASSFSTGTPDF.

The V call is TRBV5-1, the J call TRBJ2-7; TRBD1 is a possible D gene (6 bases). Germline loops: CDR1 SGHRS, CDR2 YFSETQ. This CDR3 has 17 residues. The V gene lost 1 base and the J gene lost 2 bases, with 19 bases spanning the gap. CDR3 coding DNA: TGCGCCAGCAGCTTGTCTTTGATTGGACAGAGAACCTACGAGCAGTACTTC. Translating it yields CASSLSLIGQRTYEQYF.

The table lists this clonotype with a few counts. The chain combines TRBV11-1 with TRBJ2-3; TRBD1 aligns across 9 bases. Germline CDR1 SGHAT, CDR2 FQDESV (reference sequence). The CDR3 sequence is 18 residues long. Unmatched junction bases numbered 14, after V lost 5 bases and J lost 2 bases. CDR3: CASSNRMGQGRSTDTQYF. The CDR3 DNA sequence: TGTGCCAGCAGCAACCGTATGGGACAGGGCAGATCCACAGATACGCAGTATTTT.

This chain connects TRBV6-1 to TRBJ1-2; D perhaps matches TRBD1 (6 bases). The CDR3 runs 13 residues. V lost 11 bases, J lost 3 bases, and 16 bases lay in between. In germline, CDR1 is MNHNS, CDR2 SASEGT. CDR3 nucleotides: TGTGCCCTAAGGCGGGGGGCGGACTATGGCTACACCTTC. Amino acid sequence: CALRRGADYGYTF.

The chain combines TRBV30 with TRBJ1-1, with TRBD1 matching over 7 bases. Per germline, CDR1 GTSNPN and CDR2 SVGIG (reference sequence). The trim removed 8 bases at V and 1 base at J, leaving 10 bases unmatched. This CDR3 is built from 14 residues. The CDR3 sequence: CARARGLSNTEAFF. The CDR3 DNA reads TGTGCCCGTGCTAGGGGGCTTTCGAACACTGAAGCTTTCTTT. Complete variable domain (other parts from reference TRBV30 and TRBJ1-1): SQTIHQWPATLVQPVGSPLSLECTVEGTSNPNLYWYRQAAGRGLQLLFYSVGIGQISSEVPQNLSASRPQDRQFILSSKKLLLSDSGFYLCARARGLSNTEAFFGQGTRLTVV.

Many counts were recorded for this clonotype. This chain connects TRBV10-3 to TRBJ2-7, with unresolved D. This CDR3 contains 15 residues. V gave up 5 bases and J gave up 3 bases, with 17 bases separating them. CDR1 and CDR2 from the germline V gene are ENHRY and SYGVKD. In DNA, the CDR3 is TGTGCCATCAGTTGGGTCCGGAAAGATATCTACGAGCAGTACTTC. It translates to CAISWVRKDIYEQYF.